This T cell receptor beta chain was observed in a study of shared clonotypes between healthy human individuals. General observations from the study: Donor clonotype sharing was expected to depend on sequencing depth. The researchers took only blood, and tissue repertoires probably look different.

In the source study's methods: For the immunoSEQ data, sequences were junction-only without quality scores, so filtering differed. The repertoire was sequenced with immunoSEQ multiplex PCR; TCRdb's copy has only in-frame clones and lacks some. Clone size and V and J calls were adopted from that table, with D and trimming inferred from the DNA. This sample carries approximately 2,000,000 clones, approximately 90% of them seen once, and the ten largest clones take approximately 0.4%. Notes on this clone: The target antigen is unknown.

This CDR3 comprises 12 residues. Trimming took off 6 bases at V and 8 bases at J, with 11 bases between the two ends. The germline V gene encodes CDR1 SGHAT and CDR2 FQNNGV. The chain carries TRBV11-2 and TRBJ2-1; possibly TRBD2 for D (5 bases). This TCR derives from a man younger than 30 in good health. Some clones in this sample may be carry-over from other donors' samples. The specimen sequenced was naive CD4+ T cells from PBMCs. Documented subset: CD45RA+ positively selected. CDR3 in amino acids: CASSVRGYEQFF. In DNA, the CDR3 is TGTGCCAGCAGTGTCCGGGGTTATGAGCAGTTCTTC.